This T cell receptor beta chain was sequenced during a study of T cell responses to AZD1222 COVID-19 vaccine. Findings and caveats of the study: Donor demographics were predominantly white British with a female majority; clonal diversity may be underestimated.

Worth noting for this clone: Its antigen is unknown.

The table came from immunoSEQ multiplex PCR; TCRdb's copy has only in-frame clones and leaves some out. The sample carries some 50,000 clones, approximately 91% recorded once. CDR3 length: 13 amino acids. Deletions cut 4 bases from V and 2 bases from J, with 9 bases between. Per the germline V gene, CDR1 is MNHEY and CDR2 is SVGEGT. This TCR came from an adult who received the AZD1222 COVID-19 vaccine. The V gene is TRBV6-2 or TRBV6-3, the J gene TRBJ2-7, with D perhaps TRBD1 (6 bases). The sequences come from peripheral blood, collected 28 days after the second AZD1222 dose. Here the CDR3 reads CASSSGTPYEQYF. CDR3 DNA: TGTGCCAGCAGTTCCGGGACACCCTACGAGCAGTACTTC.